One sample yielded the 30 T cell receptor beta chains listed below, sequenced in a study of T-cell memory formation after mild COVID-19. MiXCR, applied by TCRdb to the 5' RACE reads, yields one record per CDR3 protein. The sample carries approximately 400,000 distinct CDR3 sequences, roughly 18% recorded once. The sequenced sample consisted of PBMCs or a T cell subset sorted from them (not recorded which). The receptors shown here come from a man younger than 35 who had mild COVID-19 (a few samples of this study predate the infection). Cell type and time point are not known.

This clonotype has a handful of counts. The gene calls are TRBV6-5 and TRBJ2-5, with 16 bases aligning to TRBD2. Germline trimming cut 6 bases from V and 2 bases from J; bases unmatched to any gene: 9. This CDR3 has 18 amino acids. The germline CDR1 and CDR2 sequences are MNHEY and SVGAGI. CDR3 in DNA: TGTGCCAGCAGACCCGGGACTAGCGGGGGGGCCTTTCAAGAGACCCAGTACTTC. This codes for CASRPGTSGGAFQETQYF.

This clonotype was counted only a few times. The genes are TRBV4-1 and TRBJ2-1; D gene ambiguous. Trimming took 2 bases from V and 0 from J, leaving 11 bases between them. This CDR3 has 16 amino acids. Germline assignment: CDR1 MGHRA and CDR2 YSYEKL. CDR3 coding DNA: TGCGCCAGCAGCCAAAGGGAAAGTAGCTCCTACAATGAGCAGTTCTTC. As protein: CASSQRESSSYNEQFF.

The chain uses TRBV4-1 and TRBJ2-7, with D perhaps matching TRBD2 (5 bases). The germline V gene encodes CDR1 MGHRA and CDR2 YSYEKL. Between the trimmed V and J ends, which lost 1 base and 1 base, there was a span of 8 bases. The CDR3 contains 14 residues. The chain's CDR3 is CASSQVEGSYEQYV. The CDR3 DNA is TGCGCCAGCAGCCAAGTAGAGGGTTCCTACGAGCAGTACGTC.

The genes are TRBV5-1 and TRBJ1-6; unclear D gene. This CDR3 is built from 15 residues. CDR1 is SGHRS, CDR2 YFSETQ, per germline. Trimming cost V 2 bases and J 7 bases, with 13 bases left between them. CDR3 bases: TGCGCCAGCAGCTTATGGACGGCCCAGAATTCACCCCTCCACTTT. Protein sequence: CASSLWTAQNSPLHF.

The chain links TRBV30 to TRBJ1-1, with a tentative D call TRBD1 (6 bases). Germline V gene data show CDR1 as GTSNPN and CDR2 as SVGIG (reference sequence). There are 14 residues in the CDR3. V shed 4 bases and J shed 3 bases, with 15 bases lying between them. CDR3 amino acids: CAWTGSRGDTEAFF. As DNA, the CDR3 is TGTGCCTGGACGGGCAGTAGGGGGGACACTGAAGCTTTCTTT. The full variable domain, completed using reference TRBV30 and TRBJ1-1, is SQTIHQWPATLVQPVGSPLSLECTVEGTSNPNLYWYRQAAGRGLQLLFYSVGIGQISSEVPQNLSASRPQDRQFILSSKKLLLSDSGFYLCAWTGSRGDTEAFFGQGTRLTVV.

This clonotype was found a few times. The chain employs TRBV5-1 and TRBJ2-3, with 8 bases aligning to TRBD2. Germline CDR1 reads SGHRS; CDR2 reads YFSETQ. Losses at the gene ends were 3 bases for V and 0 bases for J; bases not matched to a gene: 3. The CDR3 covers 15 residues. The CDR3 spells CASSSRGGSTDTQYF. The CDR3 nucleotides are TGCGCCAGCAGCTCACGGGGGGGAAGCACAGATACGCAGTATTTT. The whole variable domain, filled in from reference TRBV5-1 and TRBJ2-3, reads KAGVTQTPRYLIKTRGQQVTLSCSPISGHRSVSWYQQTPGQGLQFLFEYFSETQRNKGNFPGRFSGRQFSNSRSEMNVSTLELGDSALYLCASSSRGGSTDTQYFGPGTRLTVL.

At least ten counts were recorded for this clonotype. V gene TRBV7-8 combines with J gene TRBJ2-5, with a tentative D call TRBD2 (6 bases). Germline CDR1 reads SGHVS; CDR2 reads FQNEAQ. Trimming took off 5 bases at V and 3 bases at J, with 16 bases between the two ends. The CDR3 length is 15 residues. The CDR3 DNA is TGTGCCAGCAGCCGGAGGGCAGGGCGGAAAGAGACCCAGTACTTC. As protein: CASSRRAGRKETQYF.

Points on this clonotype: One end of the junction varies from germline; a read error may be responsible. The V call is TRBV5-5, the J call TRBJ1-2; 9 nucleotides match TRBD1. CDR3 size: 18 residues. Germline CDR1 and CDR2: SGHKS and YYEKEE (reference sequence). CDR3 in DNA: TGTGCCAGCAGCTTAGGCCCCCTGAGGGACAGGGCTAATTATGGCTACACCTTC. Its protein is CASSLGPLRDRANYGYTF.

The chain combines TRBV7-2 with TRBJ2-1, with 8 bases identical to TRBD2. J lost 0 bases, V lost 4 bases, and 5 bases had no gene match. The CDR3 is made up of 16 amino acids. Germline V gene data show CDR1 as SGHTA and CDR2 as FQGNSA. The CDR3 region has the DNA TGTGCCAGCAGCTCCGAACTAGCGGTCTCCTACAATGAGCAGTTCTTC. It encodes CASSSELAVSYNEQFF.

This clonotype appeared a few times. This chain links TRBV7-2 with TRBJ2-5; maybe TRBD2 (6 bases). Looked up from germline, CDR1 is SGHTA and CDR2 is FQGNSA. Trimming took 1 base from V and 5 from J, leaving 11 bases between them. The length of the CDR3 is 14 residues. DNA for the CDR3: TGTGCCAGCAGCTTAGAGTCGGGGAGGGAGACCCAGTACTTC. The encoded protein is CASSLESGRETQYF.

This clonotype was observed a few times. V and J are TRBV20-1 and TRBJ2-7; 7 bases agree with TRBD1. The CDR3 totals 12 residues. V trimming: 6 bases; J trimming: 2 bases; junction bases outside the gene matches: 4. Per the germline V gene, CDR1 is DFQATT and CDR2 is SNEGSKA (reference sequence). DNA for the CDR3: TGCAGTGCCTATACAGGGGCCTACGAGCAGTACTTC. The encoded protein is CSAYTGAYEQYF.

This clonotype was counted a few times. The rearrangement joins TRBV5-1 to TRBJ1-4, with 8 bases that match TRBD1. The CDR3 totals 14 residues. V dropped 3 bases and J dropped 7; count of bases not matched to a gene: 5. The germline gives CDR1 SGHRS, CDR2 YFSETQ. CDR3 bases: TGCGCCAGCAGCTCGGGACAGGCGTTTGAAAAACTGTTTTTT. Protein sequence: CASSSGQAFEKLFF.

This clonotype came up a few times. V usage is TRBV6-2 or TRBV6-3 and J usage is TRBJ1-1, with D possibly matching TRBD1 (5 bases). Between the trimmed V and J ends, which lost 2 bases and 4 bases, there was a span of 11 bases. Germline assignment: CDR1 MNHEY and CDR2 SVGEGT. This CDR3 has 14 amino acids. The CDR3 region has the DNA TGTGCCAGCAGTTACAGGGAAGGGGTCACTGAAGCTTTCTTT. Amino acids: CASSYREGVTEAFF.

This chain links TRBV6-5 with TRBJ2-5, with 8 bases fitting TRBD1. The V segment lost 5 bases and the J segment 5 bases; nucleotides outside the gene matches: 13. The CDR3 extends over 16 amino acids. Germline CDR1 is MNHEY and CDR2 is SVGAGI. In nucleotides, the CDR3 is TGTGCCAGCAGTCGATCTAGGGGCAGGGGGCGGGAGACCCAGTACTTC. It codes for CASSRSRGRGRETQYF.

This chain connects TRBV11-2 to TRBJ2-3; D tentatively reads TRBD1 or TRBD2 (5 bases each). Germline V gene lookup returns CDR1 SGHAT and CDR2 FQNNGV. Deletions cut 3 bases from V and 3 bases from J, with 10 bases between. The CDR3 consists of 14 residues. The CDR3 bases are TGTGCCAGCAGCTTGGTTGAGGGGACAGATACGCAGTATTTT. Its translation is CASSLVEGTDTQYF.

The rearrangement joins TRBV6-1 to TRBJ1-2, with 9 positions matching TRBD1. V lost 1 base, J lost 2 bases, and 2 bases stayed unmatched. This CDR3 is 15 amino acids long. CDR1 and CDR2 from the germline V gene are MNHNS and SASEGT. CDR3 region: CASSEGQGGNYGYTF. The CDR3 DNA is TGTGCCAGCAGTGAAGGACAGGGGGGGAACTATGGCTACACCTTC.

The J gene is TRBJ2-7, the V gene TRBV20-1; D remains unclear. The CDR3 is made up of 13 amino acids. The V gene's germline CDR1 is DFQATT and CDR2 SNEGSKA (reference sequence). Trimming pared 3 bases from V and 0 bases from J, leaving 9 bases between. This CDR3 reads CSASRANSYEQYF. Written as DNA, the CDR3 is TGCAGTGCTAGTCGCGCCAACTCCTACGAGCAGTACTTC.

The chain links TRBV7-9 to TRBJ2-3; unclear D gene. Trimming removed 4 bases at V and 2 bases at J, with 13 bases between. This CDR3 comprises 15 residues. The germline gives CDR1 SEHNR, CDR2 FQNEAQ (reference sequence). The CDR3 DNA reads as TGTGCCAGCAGCTATGGCGTATTGGTCACAGATACGCAGTATTTT. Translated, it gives CASSYGVLVTDTQYF. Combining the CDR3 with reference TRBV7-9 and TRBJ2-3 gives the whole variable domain DTGVSQNPRHKITKRGQNVTFRCDPISEHNRLYWYRQTLGQGPEFLTYFQNEAQLEKSRLLSDRFSAERPKGSFSTLEIQRTEQGDSAMYLCASSYGVLVTDTQYFGPGTRLTVL.

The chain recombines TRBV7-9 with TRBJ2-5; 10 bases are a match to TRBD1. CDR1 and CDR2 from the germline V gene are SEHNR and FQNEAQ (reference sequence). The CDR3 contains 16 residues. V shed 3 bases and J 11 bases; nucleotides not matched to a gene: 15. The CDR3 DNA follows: TGTGCCAGCAGCTTTGTGTCCGGACAGGGGGATCCTCGGCAGTACTTC. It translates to CASSFVSGQGDPRQYF.

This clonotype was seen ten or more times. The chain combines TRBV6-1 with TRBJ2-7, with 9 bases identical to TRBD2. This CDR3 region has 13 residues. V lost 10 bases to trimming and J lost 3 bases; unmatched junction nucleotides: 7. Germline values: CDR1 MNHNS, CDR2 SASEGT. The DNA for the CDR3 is TGTGCCACCAACAGCGGGGGGTTCTACGAGCAGTACGTC. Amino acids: CATNSGGFYEQYV.

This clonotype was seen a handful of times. The DNA of the CDR3 is TGTGCCAGCAGCTTAAAACCTGAATATGGCTACACCTTC. This encodes CASSLKPEYGYTF. The rearrangement joins TRBV7-8 to TRBJ1-2; D gene uncertain. This CDR3 region has 13 residues. CDR1 is SGHVS and CDR2 is FQNEAQ in the germline V gene. The ends were cut back, 2 bases at V and 5 bases at J, with 9 bases in the middle.

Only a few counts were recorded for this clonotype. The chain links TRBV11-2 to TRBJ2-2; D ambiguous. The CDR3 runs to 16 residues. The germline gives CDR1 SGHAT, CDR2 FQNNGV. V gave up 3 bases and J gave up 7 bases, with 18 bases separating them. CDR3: CASSLGAVGSGGELFF. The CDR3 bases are TGTGCCAGCAGCTTGGGTGCGGTGGGGTCTGGCGGGGAGCTGTTTTTT.

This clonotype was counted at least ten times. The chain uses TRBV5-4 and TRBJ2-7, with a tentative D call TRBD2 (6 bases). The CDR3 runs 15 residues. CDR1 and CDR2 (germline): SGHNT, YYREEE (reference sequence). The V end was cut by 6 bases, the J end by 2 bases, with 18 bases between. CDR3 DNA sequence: TGTGCCAGCACGACCGGGGTAGGGACTCCCTACGAGCAGTACTTC. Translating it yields CASTTGVGTPYEQYF.

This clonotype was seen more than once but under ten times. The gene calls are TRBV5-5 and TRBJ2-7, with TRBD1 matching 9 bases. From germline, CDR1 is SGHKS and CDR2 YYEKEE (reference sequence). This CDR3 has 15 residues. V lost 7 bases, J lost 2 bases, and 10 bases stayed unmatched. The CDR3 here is CASGPGTGTAYEQYV. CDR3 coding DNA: TGTGCCAGCGGCCCCGGGACAGGGACCGCCTACGAGCAGTACGTC.

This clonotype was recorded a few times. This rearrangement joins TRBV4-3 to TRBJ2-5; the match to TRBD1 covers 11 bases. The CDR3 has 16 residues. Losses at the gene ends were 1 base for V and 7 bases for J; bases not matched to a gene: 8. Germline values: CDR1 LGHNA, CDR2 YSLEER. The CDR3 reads CASSQGRTGGLMTQYF. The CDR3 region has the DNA TGCGCCAGCAGCCAAGGCCGGACAGGGGGCTTAATGACCCAGTACTTC.

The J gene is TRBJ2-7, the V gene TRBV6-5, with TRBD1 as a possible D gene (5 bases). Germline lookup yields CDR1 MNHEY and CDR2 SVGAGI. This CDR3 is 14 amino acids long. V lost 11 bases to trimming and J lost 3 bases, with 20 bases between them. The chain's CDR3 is CALQPVQDNYEQYV. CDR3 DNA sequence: TGTGCCCTCCAACCGGTGCAGGACAACTACGAGCAGTACGTC.

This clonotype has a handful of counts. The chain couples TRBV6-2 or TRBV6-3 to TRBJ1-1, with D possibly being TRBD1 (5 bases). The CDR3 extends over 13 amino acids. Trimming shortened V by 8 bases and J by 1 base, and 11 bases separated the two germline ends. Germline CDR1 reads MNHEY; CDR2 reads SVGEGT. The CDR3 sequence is CASVGGENTEAFF. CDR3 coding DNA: TGTGCCAGCGTTGGGGGTGAGAACACTGAAGCTTTCTTT.

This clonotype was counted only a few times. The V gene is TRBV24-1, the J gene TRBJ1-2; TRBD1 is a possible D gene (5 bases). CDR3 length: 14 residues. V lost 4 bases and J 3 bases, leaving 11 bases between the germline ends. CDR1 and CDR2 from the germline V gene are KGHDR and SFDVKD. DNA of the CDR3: TGTGCCACCAGTGAAACCAGGGAGGACTATGGCTACACCTTC. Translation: CATSETREDYGYTF.

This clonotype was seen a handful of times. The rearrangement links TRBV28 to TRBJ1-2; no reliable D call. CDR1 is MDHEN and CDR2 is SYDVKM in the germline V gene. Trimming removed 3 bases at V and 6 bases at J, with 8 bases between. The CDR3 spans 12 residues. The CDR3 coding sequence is TGTGCCAGCAGTTTCAAAGGGAATGGCTACACCTTC. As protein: CASSFKGNGYTF.

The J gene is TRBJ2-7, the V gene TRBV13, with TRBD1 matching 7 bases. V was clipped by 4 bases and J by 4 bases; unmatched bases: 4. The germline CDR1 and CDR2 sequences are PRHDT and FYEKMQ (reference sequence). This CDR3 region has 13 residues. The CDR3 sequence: CASSYQGDYEQYV. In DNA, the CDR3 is TGTGCCAGCAGCTATCAGGGGGATTACGAGCAGTACGTC.